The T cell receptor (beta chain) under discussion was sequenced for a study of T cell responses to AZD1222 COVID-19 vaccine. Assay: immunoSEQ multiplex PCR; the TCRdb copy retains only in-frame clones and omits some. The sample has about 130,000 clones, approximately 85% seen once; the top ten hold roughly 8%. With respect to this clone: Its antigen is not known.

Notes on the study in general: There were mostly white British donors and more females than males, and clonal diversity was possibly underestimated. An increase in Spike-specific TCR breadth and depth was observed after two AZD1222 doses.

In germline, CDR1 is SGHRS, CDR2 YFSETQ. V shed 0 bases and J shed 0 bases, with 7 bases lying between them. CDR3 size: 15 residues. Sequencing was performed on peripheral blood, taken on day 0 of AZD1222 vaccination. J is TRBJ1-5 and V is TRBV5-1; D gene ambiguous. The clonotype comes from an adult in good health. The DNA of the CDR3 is TGCGCCAGCAGCTTGGGACAAACTAGCAATCAGCCCCAGCATTTT. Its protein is CASSLGQTSNQPQHF.